These 3 T cell receptor beta chains were sequenced from one sample in a study of blood T cell repertoires in COVID-19. Repertoires were generated with immunoSEQ multiplex PCR, while TCRdb's copy carries only in-frame clones and drops some. The sample records about 210,000 clones, around 82% being singletons. The sequencing input was peripheral blood. The origin of the receptors is a woman aged 50 to 65 with acute or convalescent COVID-19.

The chain employs TRBV18 and TRBJ2-7, with D possibly being TRBD1 (5 bases). V was trimmed by 3 bases and J by 0 bases, leaving 18 bases between them. The germline gives CDR1 KGHSH, CDR2 LQKENI. The CDR3 covers 17 residues. CDR3 amino acids: CASSPAPLAGPSYEQYF. The CDR3 DNA reads TGTGCCAGCTCACCCGCCCCCCTGGCAGGGCCCTCCTACGAGCAGTACTTC.

In nucleotides, the CDR3 is TGTGCCAGCAGCACCCTGGGGGGAGCTGGAAACACCATATATTTT. This gives the protein CASSTLGGAGNTIYF. The V call is TRBV9, the J call TRBJ1-3, with TRBD1 as a possible D gene (5 bases). Germline V lookup: CDR1 SGDLS, CDR2 YYNGEE. The CDR3 has 15 residues. V was pared by 4 bases and J by 2 bases, with 13 bases between.

The chain recombines TRBV11-2 with TRBJ2-3, with D unresolved. This CDR3 contains 16 residues. Germline lookup yields CDR1 SGHAT and CDR2 FQNNGV. Deletions cut 5 bases from V and 0 bases from J, with 15 bases between. The CDR3: CASSPLLGGSTDTQYF. The CDR3, as DNA: TGTGCCAGCAGCCCTCTTCTTGGCGGCAGCACAGATACGCAGTATTTT.